The text below deals with one T cell receptor (beta chain). The specificity of this receptor is unknown. Per-base qualities were not stored, and no clone one base away is much larger. Other DNA sequences in the same sample also yield this CDR3. The data were taken from a study of T cell responses to AZD1222 COVID-19 vaccine (dated by TCRdb to the early 2020s). For context, the study as a whole: AZD1222 recipients given second doses at about 4 weeks or at about 12 weeks were pooled, since spike-specific TCR depth and breadth were not found to differ between the two schedules. A total of 230 to 250 trial participants underwent TCR sequencing, of whom nearly 210 received two doses of AZD1222 and about 25 received two doses of the MenACWY control vaccine. Enrollment into the trials was organized by age into subgroups of 18-55, 56-69 and 70-plus years, and those subgroups contained roughly 150, 30 and 60 TCR-sequenced participants, respectively. The investigation overall reported the following: After two AZD1222 doses, spike-specific TCR breadth and depth were significantly higher than at day 0 and than in MenACWY recipients. Participants were mostly white British and included more females than males, and it was suggested by the authors that clonal diversity may have been underestimated. Because no day 14 peak-response samples were available, the repertoires could be characterized only after the peak T cell response. Reportedly, almost half of the unique spike-specific TCRs recognized epitopes lying outside the regions that are mutated in the B.1.351 and B.1.1.7 variants. Conclusions about previously exposed vaccinees are limited because only a handful of AZD1222 recipients were SARS-CoV-2 seropositive at baseline. The 56-69-year group was small, and its depth increase did not reach significance, likely because of low power. The vaccine-associated CD4 TCRs covered the entire spike protein, and the dominant responses fell in regions 160-218 and 743-854.

The intended sense of this specimen's time point label: baseline before first vaccination. The vaccinee samples were drawn from two UK trials, COV001 and COV002, one of which was a single-blind randomized controlled phase 2/3 trial testing AZD1222 (ChAdOx1 nCoV-19) in healthy adults. For TCRbeta chain sequencing, PBMC samples from trial participants were taken at day 0 and at day 28 after the second dose. CDR1 and CDR2 are drawn from the germline V gene: MDHEN, SYDVKM. After removal of 4 bases from V and 7 bases from J, the junction retains 5 bases not matched to a gene. The CDR3 contains 15 residues, cysteine and phenylalanine counted. The DNA shown is the 45-base CDR3, in frame from base 1. The CDR3 regions of human TCRbeta chains were subjected to immunosequencing. Per the authors' processing: TCRs in the repertoires were compared against a reference library of SARS-CoV-2-specific TCRs that had been generated with the MIRA antigen-specificity platform. Breadth meant the fraction of unique TCRs that were SARS-CoV-2-associated, whereas depth meant the fraction of total T cells that were SARS-CoV-2-associated. Using the MIRA data, each spike-specific TCR was assigned both to the spike region to which the TCR was reactive and to a CD4 or CD8 class. Log10-transformed breadth and depth values were compared by one-way ANOVA with Sidak's multiple comparisons tests. TCRdb took over this immuneACCESS table, retaining in-frame rearrangements with V and J assigned. Such tables are incomplete; in checked studies, under half of the missing clones stem from an unresolved V gene, and the remainder is unexplained. V and J calls plus clone size are reproduced from that table; the DNA served to infer D and trimming. The sample includes about 67,000 clones, with around four fifths observed a single time. The top ten hold 21% of the sample.

Sample: peripheral blood, taken on day 0 of AZD1222 vaccination. The chain uses TRBV28 and TRBJ1-5, and 12 bases in between align with TRBD1. The TCR was taken from an adult in good health. The sequenced DNA: TGTGCCAGCAGTTCCGGGACAGGGGGCGACCAGCCCCAGCATTTT. Its protein is CASSSGTGGDQPQHF.